The clone carrying this T cell receptor beta chain appeared once. Its antigen is currently unknown. A much larger clone is a single base away; this may be a read error. The sample is drawn from a study of regulatory T cells in long-lasting Graves disease. Study overall: In persistent Graves' disease, antithyroid drugs had been taken for over 5 years and TSH receptor antibodies stayed positive.

Germline V gene sequence: CDR1 MNHEY, CDR2 SMNVEV (reference sequence). CDR3 size: 15 residues. Construction of the TCR beta libraries employed iRepertoire HTBI primers in conjunction with Arm-PCR of CDR3 regions. TCRdb reanalysed the multiplex PCR reads using MiXCR and keeps one entry per CDR3 protein. Among 390,000 or so distinct CDR3 sequences listed, 20% to 25% were seen once. Broader study findings: Persistent patients had a count of shared public clonotypes (approximately 3,000) that exceeded that of new patients (966).

Noted time point: persistent/refractory GD, antithyroid drugs over 5 years with positive TRAb. PBMCs provided the RNA from which the TCR library was made. The sample was peripheral blood mononuclear cells (PBMCs), taken when the disease was refractory, from a patient treated with antithyroid drugs. The sequence derives from a woman in her 40s with Graves disease. The V call is TRBV27, the J call TRBJ1-6; 7 nucleotides align to TRBD1. CDR3 nucleotides: TGTGCCGGCAGTTTCGACAGGGCGGGGAATTCACCCCTCCACTTT. Translating it yields CAGSFDRAGNSPLHF.